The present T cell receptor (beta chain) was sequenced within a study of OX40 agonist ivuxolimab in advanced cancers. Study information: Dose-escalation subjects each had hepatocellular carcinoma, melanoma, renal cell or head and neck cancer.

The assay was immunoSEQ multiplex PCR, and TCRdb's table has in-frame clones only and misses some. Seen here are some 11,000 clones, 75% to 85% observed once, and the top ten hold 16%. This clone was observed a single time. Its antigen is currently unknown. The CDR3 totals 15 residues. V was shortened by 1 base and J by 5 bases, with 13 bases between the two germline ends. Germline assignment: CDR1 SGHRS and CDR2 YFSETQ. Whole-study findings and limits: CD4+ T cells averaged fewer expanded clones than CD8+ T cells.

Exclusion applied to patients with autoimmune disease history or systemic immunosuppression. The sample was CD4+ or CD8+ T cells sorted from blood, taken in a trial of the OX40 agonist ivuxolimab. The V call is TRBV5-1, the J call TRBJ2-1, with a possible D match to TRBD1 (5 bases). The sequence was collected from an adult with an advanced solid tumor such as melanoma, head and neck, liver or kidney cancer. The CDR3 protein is CASSLFGDSNNEQFF. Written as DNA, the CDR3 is TGCGCCAGCAGCTTGTTCGGAGACAGTAACAATGAGCAGTTCTTC.